This T cell receptor (beta chain) was sequenced in a study of blood T cell repertoires in COVID-19. Study overall: The analysed material was cDNA or gDNA that came from T cells, B-cell-depleted T cells, or PBMCs.

In regard to this clone: At the DNA level, this CDR3 is encoded by other sequences in the same sample as well.

Per the original data handling: Amplification of reference gene primers provided the estimated nucleated cell counts. Only in-frame clones appear in the TCRdb table, and some are missing; sequencing was by immunoSEQ multiplex PCR. That table furnishes V, J and clone size, whereas the DNA furnished D and trimming. The sample yields fewer than 300,000 clones, 85% seen once. In germline, CDR1 is SQVTM, CDR2 ANQGSEA. Trimming pared 4 bases from V and 0 bases from J, leaving 12 bases between. This CDR3 is built from 14 residues. The sample was peripheral blood. This chain links TRBV29-1 with TRBJ1-1; tentative D call: TRBD1 (5 bases). The sequence came from a man between 45 and 60 years old with active or convalescent COVID-19. CDR3 bases: TGCAGCGTTGTTGGTACAGGACTGAACACTGAAGCTTTCTTT. It codes for CSVVGTGLNTEAFF. Full variable domain (outside the CDR3, taken from reference TRBV29-1 and TRBJ1-1): SAVISQKPSRDICQRGTSLTIQCQVDSQVTMMFWYRQQPGQSLTLIATANQGSEATYESGFVIDKFPISRPNLTFSTLTVSNMSPEDSSIYLCSVVGTGLNTEAFFGQGTRLTVV.